This T cell receptor (beta chain) emerged from a study of a mutant IDH1 vaccine in newly diagnosed glioma. Whole-study context: In some groups vaccination began 4-6 weeks post-radiotherapy; others received it with temozolomide.

This CDR3 is 15 amino acids long. Germline V gene data show CDR1 as SGHAT and CDR2 as FQNNGV. V was clipped by 4 bases and J by 2 bases; unmatched bases: 7. Documented time point: week 5, during vaccination. Every single dose of the vaccine, 300 ug of mutant IDH1 20-mer peptide, came with topical imiquimod. Comment on this clone: Its antigen is unidentified.

Assay used: immunoSEQ multiplex PCR; TCRdb lists only in-frame clones, some missing. The sample carries just under 80,000 clones, roughly 90% recorded once. The chain uses TRBV11-2 and TRBJ2-5, with 7 bases identical to TRBD1. Source: PBMCs, taken from a glioma patient whose treatment included an IDH1 peptide vaccine. This TCR came from a woman aged 45-65 years with glioma. For the CDR3, the DNA is TGTGCCAGCAGCTCCAGAGGGGACAGACAAGAGACCCAGTACTTC. Protein product: CASSSRGDRQETQYF. The variable domain in full, completed from reference TRBV11-2 and TRBJ2-5, reads EAGVAQSPRYKIIEKRQSVAFWCNPISGHATLYWYQQILGQGPKLLIQFQNNGVVDDSQLPKDRFSAERLKGVDSTLKIQPAKLEDSAVYLCASSSRGDRQETQYFGPGTRLLVL.